Each of the 18 T cell receptor beta chains below was sequenced from the same sample in a study of cytomegalovirus exposure and HLA in healthy donors. Sequencing used immunoSEQ multiplex PCR; TCRdb keeps in-frame clones, though not all of them. The sample holds over 200,000 clones, 90% seen once. Sequencing was performed on PBMCs. The source is a woman aged 30 to 39 in good health and CMV-seronegative.

The chain has TRBV5-1 and TRBJ1-2; 8 bases align to TRBD1. The CDR3 consists of 14 residues. After removal of 4 bases from V and 5 bases from J, the junction contained 7 bases not matched to a gene. Germline values: CDR1 SGHRS, CDR2 YFSETQ. CDR3 sequence (DNA): TGCGCCAGCAGCCCCGATCAGGGGGCGTATGGCTACACCTTC. This encodes CASSPDQGAYGYTF.

The chain employs TRBV5-8 and TRBJ2-7; no firm D call. Germline V CDR1 and CDR2: SGHTS, YDEGEE. This CDR3 contains 15 residues. V lost 0 bases and J lost 2, with 12 bases in between. Written as DNA, the CDR3 is TGTGCCAGCAGCTTGGCCCCGACACCCCCCTACGAGCAGTACTTC. Translated: CASSLAPTPPYEQYF.

The chain employs TRBV27 and TRBJ2-7; TRBD1 matches 10 bases. CDR1 is MNHEY, CDR2 SMNVEV, per germline (reference sequence). V lost 6 bases, J lost 1 base, and 9 bases stayed unmatched. This CDR3 has 16 amino acids. This CDR3 is CASRGYGTGASYEQYF. Written as DNA, the CDR3 is TGTGCCAGCAGAGGTTACGGGACAGGGGCGTCCTACGAGCAGTACTTC.

The chain carries TRBV7-9 and TRBJ2-3; 8 positions match TRBD2. Germline trimming cut 5 bases from V and 3 bases from J; bases unmatched to any gene: 7. CDR3 size: 15 residues. Germline lookup yields CDR1 SEHNR and CDR2 FQNEAQ (reference sequence). In DNA, the CDR3 is TGTGCCAGCAGCGCCCCGGGAGGGAGGACAGATACGCAGTATTTT. Its protein is CASSAPGGRTDTQYF.

V and J are TRBV27 and TRBJ2-2; the D gene is possibly TRBD1 (5 bases). Deletions cut 4 bases from V and 6 bases from J, with 12 bases between. Germline values: CDR1 MNHEY, CDR2 SMNVEV (reference sequence). The CDR3 is made up of 14 amino acids. This chain's CDR3 is CASSSKRGAGELFF. The CDR3 DNA sequence: TGTGCCAGCAGTTCAAAAAGGGGTGCCGGGGAGCTGTTTTTT.

CDR3 sequence: CASSPDRGLYEQYF. The CDR3 DNA is TGTGCCAGCAGCCCAGACAGGGGGCTCTACGAGCAGTACTTC. This chain joins TRBV7-6 and TRBJ2-7, with TRBD1 identical over 10 bases. J gave up 3 bases and V 5 bases, and 4 bases lay outside the gene matches. Germline CDR1 SGHVS, CDR2 FNYEAQ. This CDR3 contains 14 residues.

V usage is TRBV4-1 and J usage is TRBJ1-3, with D perhaps matching TRBD1 (5 bases). Trimming stripped 1 base from V and 0 bases from J, with 7 bases between. The CDR3 sequence is 15 residues long. Germline CDR1 and CDR2: MGHRA and YSYEKL. CDR3 loop: CASSQGDYSGNTIYF. As DNA, the CDR3 is TGCGCCAGCAGCCAAGGGGACTACTCTGGAAACACCATATATTTT.

CDR3 protein: CASSNFAGQETQYF. The DNA of the CDR3 is TGTGCCAGCAGCAACTTCGCAGGCCAAGAGACCCAGTACTTC. This chain uses TRBV13 with TRBJ2-5; D is unresolved. V lost 5 bases and J 1 base, leaving 11 bases between the germline ends. Germline V gene lookup returns CDR1 PRHDT and CDR2 FYEKMQ (reference sequence). CDR3 length: 14 amino acids.

J is TRBJ1-5 and V is TRBV19, with D perhaps TRBD1 (5 bases). Between the trimmed V and J ends, which lost 6 bases and 1 base, there was a span of 16 bases. This CDR3 contains 16 residues. In germline, CDR1 is LNHDA, CDR2 SQIVND (reference sequence). CDR3 sequence reads: CASRIQGRESNQPQHF. The DNA of the CDR3 is TGTGCCAGTAGGATCCAGGGCAGGGAGAGCAATCAGCCCCAGCATTTT.

The chain recombines TRBV15 with TRBJ2-7; 14 bases are a match to TRBD2. There are 17 residues in the CDR3. Germline CDR1 is LNHNV and CDR2 is YYDKDF (reference sequence). The trim removed 2 bases at V and 2 bases at J, leaving 5 bases unmatched. CDR3 protein: CATSRPGLAGAPYEQYF. In DNA form, the CDR3 reads TGTGCCACCAGCAGACCGGGACTAGCGGGAGCCCCCTACGAGCAGTACTTC.

V is TRBV5-3 and J is TRBJ1-5; D remains unclear. TRBV5-3 counts as an open reading frame of uncertain function. This CDR3 spans 12 amino acids. V shed 0 bases and J shed 7 bases, with 5 bases lying between them. The CDR3 region is CARSLETQPQHF. In DNA form, the CDR3 reads TGTGCCAGAAGCTTGGAAACGCAGCCCCAGCATTTT.

This clone has more than one count but fewer than ten. CDR3 DNA sequence: TGTGCCAGCAGCCGAACCCAGGGAGCGAACACCTTC. Translation: CASSRTQGANTF. The chain couples TRBV4-2 to TRBJ1-2, with D perhaps matching TRBD1 (5 bases). Germline V gives CDR1 LGHNA, CDR2 YNFKEQ. Trimming took 4 bases from V and 12 from J, leaving 15 bases between them. CDR3 length: 12 residues.

For the CDR3, the DNA is TGTGCCAGCAGTCCCTCAGGGGGGGGAAACACCATATATTTT. Its protein is CASSPSGGGNTIYF. The genes are TRBV6-6 and TRBJ1-3; TRBD1 aligns across 7 bases. In germline, CDR1 is MNHNY, CDR2 SVGAGI (reference sequence). Losses at the gene ends were 5 bases for V and 4 bases for J; bases not matched to a gene: 5. The length of the CDR3 is 14 residues.

The chain recombines TRBV27 with TRBJ2-5; unclear D gene. V shed 4 bases and J shed 5 bases, with 11 bases lying between them. The CDR3 is 13 amino acids. The germline V gene has CDR1 MNHEY and CDR2 SMNVEV (reference sequence). The CDR3 protein is CASSWMIGETQYF. The CDR3 bases are TGTGCCAGCAGTTGGATGATTGGGGAGACCCAGTACTTC.

This clone is a singleton in its sample. The rearrangement links TRBV28 to TRBJ1-5, with 8 bases that match TRBD1. Looked up from germline, CDR1 is MDHEN and CDR2 is SYDVKM. The CDR3 runs 16 residues. Trimming at V came to 5 bases and at J to 5 bases, leaving 11 bases not matched to a gene. CDR3 region: CASSPTLGQGDQPQHF. In DNA form, the CDR3 reads TGTGCCAGCAGTCCTACCCTTGGACAGGGAGATCAGCCCCAGCATTTT.

V gene TRBV29-1 combines with J gene TRBJ2-7; TRBD1 matches at 7 bases. CDR1 and CDR2 (germline): SQVTM, ANQGSEA. The V and J ends lost 1 base and 7 bases, in that order; junction bases with no gene match: 10. The CDR3 consists of 14 residues. CDR3 in DNA: TGCAGCGTTGAAGGGAGGCAGGGGGTGAGGGAGCAGTACTTC. This codes for CSVEGRQGVREQYF.

The gene calls are TRBV27 and TRBJ2-7; D remains unclear. Germline V gives CDR1 MNHEY, CDR2 SMNVEV (reference sequence). Trimming took 5 bases from V and 2 from J, leaving 7 bases between them. CDR3 length: 12 amino acids. The CDR3 DNA reads as TGTGCCAGCAGTCCAAGCGCCTACGAGCAGTACTTC. Translation gives CASSPSAYEQYF.

J is TRBJ2-1 and V is TRBV7-8; 11 positions agree with TRBD2. V was clipped by 0 bases and J by 3 bases; unmatched bases: 7. The CDR3 covers 18 residues. The germline V gene has CDR1 SGHVS and CDR2 FQNEAQ. The CDR3 loop is CASSLARLAGGFYNEQFF. CDR3 nucleotides: TGTGCCAGCAGCTTAGCGCGCCTAGCGGGAGGTTTCTACAATGAGCAGTTCTTC. The variable domain in full, with the rest retrieved from reference TRBV7-8 and TRBJ2-1, is GAGVSQSPRYKVAKRGQDVALRCDPISGHVSLFWYQQALGQGPEFLTYFQNEAQLDKSGLPSDRFFAERPEGSVSTLKIQRTQQEDSAVYLCASSLARLAGGFYNEQFFGPGTRLTVL.